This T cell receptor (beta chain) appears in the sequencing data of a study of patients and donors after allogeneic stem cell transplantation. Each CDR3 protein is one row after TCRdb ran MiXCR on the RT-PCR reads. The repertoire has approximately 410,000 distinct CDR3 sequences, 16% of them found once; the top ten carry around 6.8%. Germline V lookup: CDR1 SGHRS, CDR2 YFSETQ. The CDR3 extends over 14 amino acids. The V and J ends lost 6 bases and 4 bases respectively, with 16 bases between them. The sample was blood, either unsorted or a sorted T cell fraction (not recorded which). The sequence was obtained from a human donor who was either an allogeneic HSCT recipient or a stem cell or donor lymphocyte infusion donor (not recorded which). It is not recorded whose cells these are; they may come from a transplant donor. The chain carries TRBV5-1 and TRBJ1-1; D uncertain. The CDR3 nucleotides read TGCGCCAGCACCACCGATGGGGTTAGCACTGAAGCTTTCTTT. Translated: CASTTDGVSTEAFF.